The 25 T cell receptor beta chains listed next were all sequenced from one sample in a study of post-analysis software for immune sequencing data (dated by TCRdb to between 2014 and 2017). The protocol used for the library was PCR. The sequencer listed for this sample is Illumina HiSeq 2500. To reduce PCR and sequencing biases, unique molecular identifiers were incorporated into the TCR beta cDNA libraries. The public reads were quality trimmed at Q25 with fastp and then assembled into clones with MiXCR by TCRdb, keeping productive beta chains. Rows are combined by CDR3 protein, so each entry shows the most common genes and DNA. The sample data list approximately 570,000 distinct CDR3 sequences, and 40% to 50% of these were observed just once. Of the sample, 1.5% to 2% falls within the top ten clones. No cognate antigen is known for these TCRs. What the study reported, not specific to this receptor: Patients showed significantly higher frequencies than controls for about five TRBV segments, among them TRBV5-6, TRBV5-1 and TRBV20-1.

Sequenced input: blood. All receptors derive from a girl aged 10-17 years with multiple sclerosis.

This clonotype was counted a few times. The rearrangement links TRBV27 to TRBJ2-3; tentative D call: TRBD1 (6 bases). There are 13 residues in the CDR3. Germline V gene sequence: CDR1 MNHEY, CDR2 SMNVEV (reference sequence). V lost 5 bases and J lost 9, with 15 bases in between. In DNA form, the CDR3 reads TGTGCCAGCAGTCAGGACAGTCGGGGAACGCAGTATTTT. Encoded protein: CASSQDSRGTQYF.

This chain links TRBV6-2 or TRBV6-3 with TRBJ2-1; 8 nucleotides line up with TRBD2. V gave up 2 bases and J gave up 6 bases; unmatched junction bases: 24. Germline-derived CDR1 and CDR2 are MNHEY and SVGEGT. CDR3 length: 21 residues. CDR3 sequence reads: CASSYPLPHRSGSEASNEQFF. CDR3 bases: TGTGCCAGCAGTTACCCCTTACCCCACCGGAGCGGGAGTGAGGCCAGCAATGAGCAGTTCTTC.

This clonotype was observed a few times. The chain carries TRBV6-2 or TRBV6-3 and TRBJ2-7; 9 positions match TRBD2. Germline lookup yields CDR1 MNHEY and CDR2 SVGEGT. This CDR3 contains 13 residues. Trimming took 6 bases from V and 1 from J; bases not matched to a gene: 1. The CDR3 DNA follows: TGTGCCAGCAGCGGACTAGCGTCCTACGAGCAGTACTTC. Encoded protein: CASSGLASYEQYF.

The genes are TRBV7-9 and TRBJ1-1; weak D call: TRBD1 (5 bases). CDR3 size: 14 residues. Germline CDR1 and CDR2: SEHNR and FQNEAQ (reference sequence). V was pared by 5 bases and J by 7 bases, with 17 bases between. The CDR3 here is CASSGRDPGVEAFF. In DNA, the CDR3 is TGTGCCAGCAGCGGCCGGGACCCAGGCGTTGAAGCTTTCTTT.

The V call is TRBV4-2, the J call TRBJ1-2; a weak D match, TRBD1 (6 bases). Germline CDR1 is LGHNA and CDR2 is YNFKEQ. V lost 5 bases and J lost 5, with 18 bases in between. CDR3 length: 15 amino acids. The CDR3 region is CASSSRTGPEYGYTF. The DNA of the CDR3 is TGTGCCAGCAGCTCGAGAACAGGGCCTGAATATGGCTACACCTTC.

A remark on this clonotype: Relative to the germline gene, one junction end is altered; a read error may explain this. This chain joins TRBV5-5 and TRBJ2-6; D is uncertain. This CDR3 is 19 amino acids long. Germline values: CDR1 SGHKS, CDR2 YYEKEE (reference sequence). In DNA, the CDR3 is TGTACCAGCACCCAACCCCAACCGTTTCTTCGCTCTGGGGCCAACGTCCTGACTTTC. Residues: CTSTQPQPFLRSGANVLTF.

This clonotype was found a few times. The chain combines TRBV12-3 or TRBV12-4 with TRBJ2-1, with 7 positions matching TRBD1. The CDR3 has 20 amino acids. After removal of 0 bases from V and 4 bases from J, the junction contained 18 bases not matched to a gene. CDR3 sequence reads: CASSLALGTASPSPYNEQFF. The CDR3 coding sequence is TGTGCCAGCAGTTTAGCGCTAGGGACAGCTTCCCCCTCCCCGTACAATGAGCAGTTCTTC.

The chain recombines TRBV12-3 or TRBV12-4 with TRBJ2-3; 9 nucleotides match TRBD2. The CDR3 consists of 15 residues. Losses at the gene ends were 3 bases for V and 5 bases for J; bases not matched to a gene: 6. The CDR3 sequence: CASSLSAGGLDTQYF. In nucleotides, the CDR3 is TGTGCCAGCAGTTTGTCGGCGGGAGGGTTAGATACGCAGTATTTT.

The chain is built from TRBV11-2 and TRBJ2-5; 9 positions match TRBD2. The CDR3 covers 16 residues. V trimming: 5 bases; J trimming: 5 bases; junction bases outside the gene matches: 12. Germline V gene sequence: CDR1 SGHAT, CDR2 FQNNGV. The CDR3 bases are TGTGCCAGCAGCGGATTAGCGGGAGCTACCGGGGAGACCCAGTACTTC. Its translation: CASSGLAGATGETQYF.

This rearrangement joins TRBV2 to TRBJ2-3; D gene uncertain. Germline loops: CDR1 SNHLY, CDR2 FYNNEI. Trimming shortened V by 5 bases and J by 3 bases, and 6 bases separated the two germline ends. This CDR3 has 12 residues. The CDR3 is CASSRVTDTQYF. CDR3 sequence (DNA): TGTGCCAGCAGTAGGGTAACAGATACGCAGTATTTT.

This chain uses TRBV6-5 with TRBJ1-1; 10 bases match TRBD1. The CDR3 has 16 residues. With 2 bases clipped from V and 3 bases from J, the junction kept 6 bases outside the gene matches. CDR1 MNHEY and CDR2 SVGAGI come from the germline V gene. CDR3 residues: CASSYPRTGGDTEAFF. For the CDR3, the DNA is TGTGCCAGCAGTTACCCACGGACAGGGGGGGACACTGAAGCTTTCTTT.

V gene TRBV12-3 or TRBV12-4 combines with J gene TRBJ2-7, with 12 bases aligning to TRBD2. CDR3 length equals 18 residues. Losses at the gene ends were 2 bases for V and 5 bases for J; bases not matched to a gene: 13. The CDR3 is CASSLFTSGGPPRNEQYF. For the CDR3, the DNA is TGTGCCAGCAGTTTATTTACTAGCGGGGGGCCACCTAGGAACGAGCAGTACTTC.

The V gene is TRBV29-1, the J gene TRBJ1-1; unclear D gene. Germline V gene sequence: CDR1 SQVTM, CDR2 ANQGSEA. The CDR3 runs 13 residues. The V end was cut by 3 bases, the J end by 0 bases, with 8 bases between. CDR3 in DNA: TGCAGCGTTGAGCTGGTGATGAACACTGAAGCTTTCTTT. It translates to CSVELVMNTEAFF.

The chain combines TRBV7-7 with TRBJ2-7; D not resolved. The CDR3 length is 15 residues. Germline V CDR1 and CDR2: SSHAT, FNYEAQ (reference sequence). V lost 1 base and J lost 3, with 13 bases in between. CDR3 DNA: TGTGCCAGCAGCTTAGAAGCAGGAAACCTCTACGAGCAGTACTTC. It translates to CASSLEAGNLYEQYF.

The chain combines TRBV21-1 with TRBJ1-5. TRBV21-1 is classified as a pseudogene. The CDR3 length is 14 residues. The CDR3 sequence: CASIEGGGRQPQHF. The CDR3 DNA is TGTGCCAGCATCGAGGGCGGAGGTCGTCAGCCCCAGCATTTT.

The table lists this clonotype with a few counts. The V and J genes are TRBV6-5 and TRBJ2-3, with 7 nucleotides matching TRBD1. The ends lost 7 bases at V and 0 bases at J; junction bases unmatched: 4. Per germline, CDR1 MNHEY and CDR2 SVGAGI. This CDR3 has 14 residues. CDR3 in DNA: TGTGCCAGCACTCACAGGGGCAGCACAGATACGCAGTATTTT. This gives the protein CASTHRGSTDTQYF.

V and J are TRBV4-1 and TRBJ2-3; weak D call: TRBD1 (5 bases). Germline CDR1 reads MGHRA; CDR2 reads YSYEKL. The CDR3 runs to 17 residues. V was pared by 2 bases and J by 2 bases, with 17 bases between. The CDR3: CASSQSKGAPPTDTQYF. CDR3 DNA: TGCGCCAGCAGCCAATCAAAAGGGGCCCCACCCACAGATACGCAGTATTTT.

Ten or more counts support this clonotype. The chain's CDR3 is CAISDMGQGVNEQFF. CDR3 sequence (DNA): TGTGCCATCAGTGACATGGGGCAGGGGGTAAATGAGCAGTTCTTC. This chain uses TRBV10-3 with TRBJ2-1, with 7 bases identical to TRBD1. V shed 3 bases and J 7 bases; nucleotides not matched to a gene: 9. The CDR3 extends over 15 amino acids. The germline V gene encodes CDR1 ENHRY and CDR2 SYGVKD.

A single count supports this clonotype. The rearrangement uses TRBV14 and TRBJ2-5; tentatively, D is TRBD2 (5 bases). The CDR3 length is 13 residues. CDR1 SGHDN and CDR2 FVKESK come from the germline V gene. With 5 bases removed from V and 5 bases from J, the gap between germline ends came to 12 bases. CDR3 bases: TGTGCCAGCAGCGGCGGGCCCCGTGAGACCCAGTACTTC. It specifies CASSGGPRETQYF.

The sample holds one count of this clonotype. V and J are TRBV27 and TRBJ2-1, with 9 bases lining up with TRBD1. The CDR3 loop spans 15 amino acids. V was pared by 5 bases and J by 3 bases, with 5 bases of the junction left unmatched. CDR1 and CDR2 from the germline V gene are MNHEY and SMNVEV (reference sequence). Here the CDR3 DNA reads TGTGCCAGCAGTCCAAACAGGGGGCACTACAATGAGCAGTTCTTC. This sequence encodes CASSPNRGHYNEQFF.

J is TRBJ1-1 and V is TRBV7-8, with D tentatively TRBD1 (5 bases). The CDR3 totals 15 residues. Deletions cut 0 bases from V and 4 bases from J, with 12 bases between. From germline, CDR1 is SGHVS and CDR2 FQNEAQ. The CDR3 loop is CASSLAHRDGTEAFF. Here the CDR3 DNA reads TGTGCCAGCAGCTTAGCGCATCGGGACGGCACTGAAGCTTTCTTT.

This clonotype occurred once. The J gene is TRBJ2-7, the V gene TRBV19, with D possibly matching TRBD1 (6 bases). Germline V gene sequence: CDR1 LNHDA, CDR2 SQIVND (reference sequence). Trimming left V 6 bases short and J 1 base short, with 10 bases between. This CDR3 has 13 amino acids. The CDR3 here is CASRRQESYEQYF. The CDR3 nucleotides read TGTGCCAGTAGGAGACAGGAATCCTACGAGCAGTACTTC.

This clonotype was counted a few times. The V call is TRBV3-1, the J call TRBJ1-2, with D hard to call. The CDR3 is 13 residues long. Trimming cost V 0 bases and J 7 bases, with 9 bases left between them. Germline values: CDR1 LGHDT, CDR2 YNNKEL (reference sequence). The CDR3 DNA reads TGTGCCAGCAGCCAAGACGTTTTAGGTGGCTACACCTTC. Its translation: CASSQDVLGGYTF.

This clonotype came up a few times. The CDR3 DNA reads as TGTGCCAGCAGTCGGCGTTTGGACAGCTATGGCTACACCTTC. It codes for CASSRRLDSYGYTF. The chain links TRBV12-3 or TRBV12-4 to TRBJ1-2; the D gene is possibly TRBD1 (6 bases). V was shortened by 5 bases and J by 4 bases, with 14 bases between the two germline ends. The CDR3 sequence is 14 residues long.

This clonotype was seen a few times. The chain employs TRBV7-9 and TRBJ2-7, with D possibly being TRBD1 (5 bases). The CDR3 consists of 16 residues. CDR1 and CDR2 from the germline V gene are SEHNR and FQNEAQ (reference sequence). Trimming took off 1 base at V and 2 bases at J, with 15 bases between the two ends. In nucleotides, the CDR3 is TGTGCCAGCAGCTTAGAAGTCGGCAGGGCGCCCTACGAGCAGTACTTC. This translates into CASSLEVGRAPYEQYF. The variable domain in full, with the rest retrieved from reference TRBV7-9 and TRBJ2-7, is DTGVSQNPRHKITKRGQNVTFRCDPISEHNRLYWYRQTLGQGPEFLTYFQNEAQLEKSRLLSDRFSAERPKGSFSTLEIQRTEQGDSAMYLCASSLEVGRAPYEQYFGPGTRLTVT.